This T cell receptor (beta chain) was captured in a study of cytomegalovirus exposure and HLA in healthy donors. Study background: Just over 80% of 398 genotyped donors fell in the Caucasian-associated ancestry cluster. Study-wide points: Cytomegalovirus status was reportedly diagnosed by the classifier with high specificity and sensitivity.

To note about this clone: As yet, its antigen is unknown.

CDR1 is SGDLS and CDR2 is YYNGEE in the germline V gene. V lost 0 bases to trimming and J lost 1 base; unmatched junction nucleotides: 15. The CDR3 has 19 amino acids. Amplification used 60 Vbeta primers and 13 Jbeta primers. Sequenced by immunoSEQ multiplex PCR; TCRdb stores in-frame clones only, minus some. The data hold roughly 83,000 clones, with more than 70% observed a single time. This TCR derives from a man aged 55-75 years in good health and CMV-seronegative. Sequencing was carried out using PBMCs. The chain recombines TRBV9 with TRBJ2-7, with 8 positions matching TRBD2. The CDR3 is CASSVGDLSPGLVSYEQYF. The CDR3 bases are TGTGCCAGCAGCGTAGGGGACCTTTCCCCGGGACTAGTTTCCTACGAGCAGTACTTC.